The sequence of this T cell receptor beta chain was determined in a study of cytomegalovirus exposure and HLA in healthy donors. V lost 0 bases to trimming and J lost 5 bases; unmatched junction nucleotides: 4. The CDR3 is made up of 16 amino acids. The germline V gene encodes CDR1 SEHNR and CDR2 FQNEAQ (reference sequence). PCR used 60 Vbeta primers and 13 Jbeta primers. Clones were read by immunoSEQ multiplex PCR, and TCRdb kept only the in-frame ones, dropping some. The table lists approximately 140,000 clones, 73% of them singletons. The chain has TRBV7-9 and TRBJ1-4, with 9 nucleotides matching TRBD1. This receptor was obtained from a woman between 40 and 50 years old in good health and CMV-seronegative. Material for sequencing was PBMCs. The CDR3 bases are TGTGCCAGCAGCTTAGCGTCGGGACAGGGAAATGAAAAACTGTTTTTT. Protein: CASSLASGQGNEKLFF.